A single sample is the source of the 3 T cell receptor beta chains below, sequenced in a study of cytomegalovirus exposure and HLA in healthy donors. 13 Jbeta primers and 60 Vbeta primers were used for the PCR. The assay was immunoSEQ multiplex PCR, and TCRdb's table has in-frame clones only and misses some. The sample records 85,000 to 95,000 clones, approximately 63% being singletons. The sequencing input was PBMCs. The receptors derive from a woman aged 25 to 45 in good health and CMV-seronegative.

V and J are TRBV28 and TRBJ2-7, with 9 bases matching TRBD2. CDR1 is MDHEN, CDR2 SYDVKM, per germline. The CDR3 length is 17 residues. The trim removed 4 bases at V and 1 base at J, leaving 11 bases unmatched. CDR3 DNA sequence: TGTGCCAGCAGTTCCCTGGTAGCGGGAGTTCGTTCCTACGAGCAGTACTTC. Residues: CASSSLVAGVRSYEQYF.

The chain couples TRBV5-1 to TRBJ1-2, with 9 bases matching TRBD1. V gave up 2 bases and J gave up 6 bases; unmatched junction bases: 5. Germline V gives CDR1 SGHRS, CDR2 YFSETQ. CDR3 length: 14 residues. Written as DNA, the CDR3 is TGCGCCAGCAGCTTACGGACAGGGGTTGATGGCTACACCTTC. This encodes CASSLRTGVDGYTF.

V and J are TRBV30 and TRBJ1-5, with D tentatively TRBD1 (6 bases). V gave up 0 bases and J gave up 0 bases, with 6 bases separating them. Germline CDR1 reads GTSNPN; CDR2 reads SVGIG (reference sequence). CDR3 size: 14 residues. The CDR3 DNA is TGTGCCTGGAGTGTGGGGGCTAGCAATCAGCCCCAGCATTTT. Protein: CAWSVGASNQPQHF.